This TCR beta chain was obtained from a study of cytomegalovirus exposure and HLA in healthy donors. The CDR3 is 13 amino acids. V lost 2 bases and J 2 bases, leaving 4 bases between the germline ends. Germline V gives CDR1 SNHLY, CDR2 FYNNEI. As for the donors, each was a healthy bone marrow donor. Amplification used 60 Vbeta primers and 13 Jbeta primers. Using immunoSEQ multiplex PCR, the repertoire was profiled, and TCRdb retains in-frame clones only, with some absent. Of around 200,000 clones in the sample, 86% were seen once. Sequenced input: PBMCs. V usage is TRBV2 and J usage is TRBJ2-1; D ambiguous. This clonotype was sampled from a woman between 25 and 40 years old in good health and CMV-seronegative. CDR3 loop: CASSETPYNEQFF. DNA of the CDR3: TGTGCCAGCAGTGAAACACCCTACAATGAGCAGTTCTTC. The full variable domain, in which reference TRBV2 and TRBJ2-1 provide the parts outside the CDR3, is EPEVTQTPSHQVTQMGQEVILRCVPISNHLYFYWYRQILGQKVEFLVSFYNNEISEKSEIFDDQFSVERPDGSNFTLKIRSTKLEDSAMYFCASSETPYNEQFFGPGTRLTVL.